The clone carrying this T cell receptor beta chain was recorded at least ten times. The antigen remains unidentified. This CDR3 is built from 13 residues. V lost 6 bases and J lost 4; bases outside the gene matches: 4. Quantitative 5'-RACE with molecular barcodes generated TCR beta libraries. TCRdb used MiXCR to reprocess the 5' RACE reads, holding one entry per CDR3 protein. The data contain under 450,000 distinct CDR3 sequences, approximately 20% of them singletons. This entry comes from a study of CD8 T cells in ankylosing spondylitis. Study results and limitations: What appeared characteristic of ankylosing spondylitis blood was a TCR beta motif of eight or nine highly homologous variants. There were earlier reports of some motif variants in reactive arthritis synovial fluid and blood. Relatively rare in peripheral blood, disease-linked clones were also CD8+.

The source material was blood, either unsorted or a sorted T cell fraction (not recorded which). The TCR comes from a male donor with ankylosing spondylitis or in good health (not recorded which). V gene TRBV12-3 or TRBV12-4 combines with J gene TRBJ2-3; TRBD2 aligns across 7 bases. The CDR3 sequence: CASSHGLADTQYF. The CDR3 DNA reads as TGTGCCAGCAGCCACGGACTAGCAGATACGCAGTATTTT.